These 20 T cell receptor beta chains share one sample of origin, sequenced in a study of cytomegalovirus exposure and HLA in healthy donors. The PCR contained 60 Vbeta and 13 Jbeta primers. TCRdb keeps only in-frame clones here, not all; method: immunoSEQ multiplex PCR. The table lists roughly 120,000 clones, 74% of them singletons. Sequenced: PBMCs. All receptors come from a man aged 35-49 years in good health and CMV-seropositive.

This clone was recorded once. V usage is TRBV28 and J usage is TRBJ2-7, with TRBD1 identical over 8 bases. The CDR3 is 12 amino acids. Trimming cost V 2 bases and J 12 bases; bases outside gene matches: 6. Looked up from germline, CDR1 is MDHEN and CDR2 is SYDVKM. This CDR3 reads CASSLNRGWPYF. CDR3 coding DNA: TGTGCCAGCAGTTTAAACAGGGGGTGGCCGTACTTC.

The chain links TRBV5-1 to TRBJ2-3; D possibly corresponds to TRBD2 (5 bases). Germline V gene sequence: CDR1 SGHRS, CDR2 YFSETQ. The CDR3 totals 15 residues. Trimming removed 2 bases at V and 3 bases at J, with 13 bases between. In DNA form, the CDR3 reads TGCGCCAGCAGCTTTGGGGAGTTGGTGACAGATACGCAGTATTTT. Residues: CASSFGELVTDTQYF.

The chain has TRBV27 and TRBJ1-1; D is unclear. Trimming removed 5 bases from V and 0 bases from J, with 16 bases in between. Germline lookup yields CDR1 MNHEY and CDR2 SMNVEV (reference sequence). The CDR3 contains 16 residues. CDR3: CASSTRRGFMNTEAFF. The CDR3 coding sequence is TGTGCCAGCAGTACCCGACGGGGTTTCATGAACACTGAAGCTTTCTTT.

V is TRBV7-2 and J is TRBJ2-7; 14 bases are shared with TRBD2. This CDR3 has 15 amino acids. In germline, CDR1 is SGHTA, CDR2 FQGNSA. V shed 6 bases and J 7 bases; nucleotides not matched to a gene: 8. DNA for the CDR3: TGTGCCAGCAGGGGCCTGAGACTAGCGGGGGGGGAGCAGTACTTC. Its protein is CASRGLRLAGGEQYF.

The chain uses TRBV20-1 and TRBJ2-1; D not certain. The CDR3 length is 11 residues. From germline, CDR1 is DFQATT and CDR2 SNEGSKA (reference sequence). Trimming shortened V by 5 bases and J by 8 bases, and 10 bases separated the two germline ends. The DNA of the CDR3 is TGCAGTGCTTCCATAGCCGATGAGCAGTTCTTC. This sequence encodes CSASIADEQFF.

The chain links TRBV2 to TRBJ1-2; 7 nucleotides agree with TRBD1. The CDR3 extends over 12 amino acids. With V trimmed by 8 bases and J by 2 bases, 2 bases remained unmatched. CDR1 is SNHLY, CDR2 FYNNEI, per germline. The CDR3 spells CASLTGNYGYTF. The CDR3 bases are TGTGCCAGCTTGACAGGGAACTATGGCTACACCTTC.

The J gene is TRBJ1-5, the V gene TRBV29-1; 7 bases align to TRBD1. This CDR3 comprises 13 residues. Germline V gives CDR1 SQVTM, CDR2 ANQGSEA. Germline trimming cut 5 bases from V and 4 bases from J; bases unmatched to any gene: 5. The CDR3: CSVSGGGNQPQHF. The CDR3 nucleotides read TGCAGCGTTTCAGGGGGTGGGAATCAGCCCCAGCATTTT.

As regards this clone: The junction departs from germline at one end; a sequencing error may be responsible. The V gene is TRBV10-3, the J gene TRBJ1-1; 10 bases fit TRBD1. The CDR3 runs 13 residues. The germline V gene encodes CDR1 ENHRY and CDR2 SYGVKD. DNA for the CDR3: TGTGCCATCAGTGAGAGCGGACAGGGGGTCTCCTCCTTT. Encoded protein: CAISESGQGVSSF.

The genes are TRBV5-1 and TRBJ2-3; 8 nucleotides line up with TRBD2. Germline trimming cut 7 bases from V and 1 base from J; bases unmatched to any gene: 2. The CDR3 has 13 amino acids. Looked up from germline, CDR1 is SGHRS and CDR2 is YFSETQ. The CDR3 protein is CASLAGGTDTQYF. In DNA, the CDR3 is TGCGCCAGCCTAGCGGGCGGCACAGATACGCAGTATTTT.

CDR3 bases: TGTGCCAGCAGTTACAGGCGGGGGGGCACCGGGGAGCTGTTTTTT. Translation gives CASSYRRGGTGELFF. The chain uses TRBV6-5 and TRBJ2-2, with 9 bases identical to TRBD2. The J segment lost 4 bases and the V segment lost 2 bases, leaving 2 bases of the junction unmatched. Per germline, CDR1 MNHEY and CDR2 SVGAGI. The CDR3 has 15 residues.

CDR3 loop: CASSLLSPGQGRSYEQYF. For the CDR3, the DNA is TGTGCCAGCAGTTTACTTTCTCCGGGACAGGGAAGAAGCTACGAGCAGTACTTC. This chain connects TRBV27 to TRBJ2-7, with 9 bases matching TRBD1. With V trimmed by 2 bases and J by 3 bases, 14 bases remained unmatched. Germline CDR1 is MNHEY and CDR2 is SMNVEV (reference sequence). This CDR3 has 18 residues.

The rearrangement links TRBV6-5 to TRBJ2-3, with no clear D. The ends were cut back, 2 bases at V and 6 bases at J, with 12 bases in the middle. This CDR3 region has 14 residues. In germline, CDR1 is MNHEY, CDR2 SVGAGI. The CDR3 sequence: CASSYATSSDTQYF. The CDR3 nucleotides read TGTGCCAGCAGTTACGCCACCAGTTCCGATACGCAGTATTTT.

The gene calls are TRBV11-3 and TRBJ1-6, with 7 bases fitting TRBD1. Trimming at V came to 8 bases and at J to 9 bases, leaving 13 bases not matched to a gene. This CDR3 is 15 amino acids long. The germline V gene encodes CDR1 SGHNT and CDR2 YENEEA. The CDR3 loop is CASEGFDREASPLHF. CDR3 DNA: TGTGCCAGCGAAGGGTTCGACAGGGAGGCTTCACCCCTCCACTTT.

The rearrangement links TRBV30 to TRBJ2-5, with 7 bases aligning to TRBD2. With 1 base clipped from V and 5 bases from J, the junction kept 4 bases outside the gene matches. CDR3 length: 13 residues. CDR1 and CDR2 from the germline V gene are GTSNPN and SVGIG (reference sequence). CDR3 bases: TGTGCCTGGAGTGCGGGGGGTAGGGAGACCCAGTACTTC. Its protein product is CAWSAGGRETQYF.

The V and J genes are TRBV5-6 and TRBJ2-7; D might be TRBD1 (6 bases). Between the trimmed V and J ends, which lost 1 base and 0 bases, there was a span of 14 bases. The V gene's germline CDR1 is SGHDT and CDR2 YYEEEE. CDR3 length: 16 residues. The CDR3: CASSLLGQGVSYEQYF. CDR3 nucleotide sequence: TGTGCCAGCAGCTTGCTGGGACAAGGCGTCTCCTACGAGCAGTACTTC.

The chain recombines TRBV5-4 with TRBJ2-5, with 12 bases matching TRBD1. Germline lookup yields CDR1 SGHNT and CDR2 YYREEE (reference sequence). Unmatched junction bases numbered 9, after V lost 4 bases and J lost 5 bases. The CDR3 runs to 16 residues. The CDR3 loop is CASSGGTGGVRETQYF. CDR3 in DNA: TGTGCCAGCAGCGGGGGGACAGGGGGCGTCAGGGAGACCCAGTACTTC.

The rearrangement uses TRBV4-1 and TRBJ2-2, with TRBD2 matching over 9 bases. Germline V gene lookup returns CDR1 MGHRA and CDR2 YSYEKL. J was trimmed by 4 bases and V by 0 bases; bases with no gene match: 3. This CDR3 is built from 16 residues. The chain's CDR3 is CASSQELSGGTGELFF. The DNA for the CDR3 is TGCGCCAGCAGCCAAGAACTTAGCGGGGGCACCGGGGAGCTGTTTTTT.

The chain joins TRBV7-2 to TRBJ2-7; TRBD2 aligns across 11 bases. Trimming at V came to 0 bases and at J to 0 bases, leaving 7 bases not matched to a gene. Germline V gene lookup returns CDR1 SGHTA and CDR2 FQGNSA. The CDR3 runs 18 residues. In nucleotides, the CDR3 is TGTGCCAGCAGCTTAGCTCGGGCTAGCGGGAGGAGCTCCTACGAGCAGTACTTC. Protein sequence: CASSLARASGRSSYEQYF. The full variable domain, completed using reference TRBV7-2 and TRBJ2-7, is GAGVSQSPSNKVTEKGKDVELRCDPISGHTALYWYRQSLGQGLEFLIYFQGNSAPDKSGLPSDRFSAERTGGSVSTLTIQRTQQEDSAVYLCASSLARASGRSSYEQYFGPGTRLTVT.

This chain uses TRBV15 with TRBJ2-7, with 12 bases lining up with TRBD2. The length of the CDR3 is 19 residues. CDR1 and CDR2 (germline): LNHNV, YYDKDF (reference sequence). Losses at the gene ends were 0 bases for V and 3 bases for J; bases not matched to a gene: 12. In DNA form, the CDR3 reads TGTGCCACCAGCAGAGATTACCCCCCCGTGACTAGCGGGAGCTACGAGCAGTACTTC. Encoded protein: CATSRDYPPVTSGSYEQYF.

There are a few counts of this clone. V usage is TRBV5-1 and J usage is TRBJ1-6, with TRBD1 identical over 8 bases. Germline trimming cut 3 bases from V and 9 bases from J; bases unmatched to any gene: 2. The CDR3 runs 13 residues. The V gene's germline CDR1 is SGHRS and CDR2 YFSETQ. The CDR3 sequence is CASSWGQASPLHF. CDR3 nucleotide sequence: TGCGCCAGCAGCTGGGGACAGGCTTCACCCCTCCACTTT.